One and the same sample provided the 15 T cell receptor beta chains below, sequenced in a study of T cells expressing NK-cell markers. TCRdb reprocessed the 5' RACE reads and reports one entry per CDR3 protein, with no DNA. The sample totals 400,000 to 500,000 distinct CDR3 sequences. Material for sequencing was blood T cells: a sorted CD56 or NKG2C T cell subset, CD4+ or CD8+ T cells, or bulk PBMC T cells (not recorded which). The receptors derive from a woman aged 18 to 75 in good health.

V is TRBV27 and J is TRBJ1-1. CDR3 size: 13 residues. Germline V lookup: CDR1 MNHEY, CDR2 SMNVEV (reference sequence). The CDR3 sequence is CASSLGWGAEAFF.

This sequence joins TRBV5-5 and TRBJ1-5. The CDR3 is 14 residues long. The germline V gene encodes CDR1 SGHKS and CDR2 YYEKEE (reference sequence). This CDR3 reads CASVKDYSNQPQHF.

The chain carries TRBV3-1 and TRBJ2-4. The CDR3 length is 16 residues. Germline lookup yields CDR1 LGHDT and CDR2 YNNKEL (reference sequence). The CDR3 spells CASSQDERGPKNIQYF.

The gene calls are TRBV10-3 and TRBJ2-1; the D gene TCRdb calls, TRBD1, cannot be checked with no DNA. The germline CDR1 and CDR2 sequences are ENHRY and SYGVKD. The CDR3 has 18 residues. Here the CDR3 reads CAIRQGVGSGSSYNEQFF.

The chain recombines TRBV2 with TRBJ1-1. CDR1 and CDR2 from the germline V gene are SNHLY and FYNNEI. The CDR3 is made up of 13 amino acids. CDR3 sequence reads: CASGRRENTEAFF. The full variable domain, in which reference TRBV2 and TRBJ1-1 provide the parts outside the CDR3, is EPEVTQTPSHQVTQMGQEVILRCVPISNHLYFYWYRQILGQKVEFLVSFYNNEISEKSEIFDDQFSVERPDGSNFTLKIRSTKLEDSAMYFCASGRRENTEAFFGQGTRLTVV.

The chain is built from TRBV20-1 and TRBJ2-7; the TCRdb D gene call, TRBD1, has no DNA to confirm it. In germline, CDR1 is DFQATT, CDR2 SNEGSKA (reference sequence). CDR3 size: 15 residues. The CDR3 spells CSARDGLAARSEQYF.

The chain carries TRBV29-1 and TRBJ2-5; no DNA is available, so the TRBD1 call from TCRdb remains unchecked. Looked up from germline, CDR1 is SQVTM and CDR2 is ANQGSEA. CDR3 length: 12 amino acids. This CDR3 is CTTGGASETQYF.

The CDR3 region is CASSLGGPGLWQFF. The V gene is TRBV7-2, the J gene TRBJ2-1; checking the TCRdb D call of TRBD1 is not possible without DNA. This CDR3 comprises 14 residues. CDR1 is SGHTA, CDR2 FQGNSA, per germline.

The chain uses TRBV21-1 and TRBJ2-3; the TCRdb D gene call, TRBD2, has no DNA to confirm it. TRBV21-1 represents a pseudogene. This CDR3 region has 17 residues. CDR3 region: CASSPPRGREVTDTQYF.

V and J are TRBV5-1 and TRBJ2-2. From germline, CDR1 is SGHRS and CDR2 YFSETQ. The CDR3 length is 14 residues. CDR3 sequence: CASSLLQNTGELFF.

The V gene is TRBV20-1, the J gene TRBJ1-6; TCRdb lists TRBD1, though no DNA is available to test this call. CDR3 length: 17 amino acids. CDR1 DFQATT and CDR2 SNEGSKA come from the germline V gene (reference sequence). The CDR3 here is CSARDPPGALRESPLHF.

The chain joins TRBV29-1 to TRBJ1-2; TCRdb indicates TRBD1, and absent DNA this call remains unverified. CDR1 and CDR2 from the germline V gene are SQVTM and ANQGSEA. The CDR3 consists of 12 residues. The CDR3 loop reads CSVGRDGYGYTF. Full variable domain (rest looked up from reference TRBV29-1 and TRBJ1-2): SAVISQKPSRDICQRGTSLTIQCQVDSQVTMMFWYRQQPGQSLTLIATANQGSEATYESGFVIDKFPISRPNLTFSTLTVSNMSPEDSSIYLCSVGRDGYGYTFGSGTRLTVV.

V is TRBV20-1 and J is TRBJ1-2; the TCRdb call, TRBD1, lacks DNA for checking. Germline-derived CDR1 and CDR2 are DFQATT and SNEGSKA (reference sequence). The CDR3 has 14 residues. CDR3: CSARVGQGSYGYTF.

The chain uses TRBV9 and TRBJ2-2. Per germline, CDR1 SGDLS and CDR2 YYNGEE. There are 16 residues in the CDR3. CDR3 sequence: CASSAKSGGNTGELFF.

The rearrangement joins TRBV2 to TRBJ1-5. The CDR3 is 13 amino acids. The V gene's germline CDR1 is SNHLY and CDR2 FYNNEI. CDR3 loop: CASSRAPVGPQHF.